This T cell receptor beta chain derives from a study of T cells in Graves' hyperthyroidism and ophthalmopathy. RNA transcripts were the template for amplifying TCR beta CDR3 regions. The TCR CDR3 was amplified in a first-round RT-PCR using the HTBI primer set. A single record per CDR3 protein comes from TCRdb applying MiXCR to the multiplex PCR reads. The sample lists around 300,000 distinct CDR3 sequences, roughly 15% occurring once. This clonotype occurred many times. Its antigen is not known. Diagnosis rested on symptoms, serum thyroxine and TRAb, thyroid ultrasound, and orbital computed tomography. Germline V gene sequence: CDR1 SGHTS, CDR2 YDEGEE. There are 13 residues in the CDR3. The ends lost 0 bases at V and 9 bases at J; junction bases unmatched: 6. Whole-study results and caveats: For ophthalmopathy, model prediction preceded onset by a median approximately 6 months.

The chain uses TRBV5-8 and TRBJ2-7, with TRBD1 identical over 7 bases. Sample: blood. The receptor's source is a woman aged 35 to 49 with Graves' ophthalmopathy. The CDR3 spells CASSLVRGLGQYF. The CDR3 coding sequence is TGTGCCAGCAGCTTGGTGAGGGGGCTCGGGCAGTACTTC.